This T cell receptor (beta chain) was observed in a study of technical replicates of blood from a few donors. The CDR3 has 15 residues. Germline trimming cut 7 bases from V and 5 bases from J; bases unmatched to any gene: 14. Per germline, CDR1 SNHLY and CDR2 FYNNEI. Assay: immunoSEQ multiplex PCR; the TCRdb copy retains only in-frame clones and omits some. The sample shows 87,000 or so clones, more than 85% of them seen only once. The TCR was taken from a human donor in good health. The rearrangement links TRBV2 to TRBJ2-7; 7 positions agree with TRBD2. The sequenced sample was T cells isolated from PBMCs. CDR3 DNA: TGTGCCAGCACATTGCCCCCGGGAGGTTCCCACGAGCAGTACTTC. Translated, it gives CASTLPPGGSHEQYF.